These 20 T cell receptor beta chains came from one sample sequenced in a study of human T cells and chemical hapten exposure. TCRdb redid the calling of the 5' RACE reads with MiXCR, one entry per CDR3 protein. The sample holds 110,000 or so distinct CDR3 sequences, roughly a fifth seen once. Whole blood that had not been fractionated was the source of extracted total RNA. The receptor source for this set is a human donor in good health.

The J gene is TRBJ2-1, the V gene TRBV11-2; possible D gene TRBD2, 5 bases. Germline CDR1 SGHAT, CDR2 FQNNGV. Trimming cost V 1 base and J 1 base, with 11 bases left between them. There are 16 residues in the CDR3. The chain's CDR3 is CASSLGGVESYNEQFF. Here the CDR3 DNA reads TGTGCCAGCAGCTTAGGGGGAGTTGAGTCCTACAATGAGCAGTTCTTC.

The chain recombines TRBV28 with TRBJ2-7; 7 positions match TRBD2. The V gene's germline CDR1 is MDHEN and CDR2 SYDVKM. The CDR3 has 15 amino acids. Germline trimming cut 4 bases from V and 2 bases from J; bases unmatched to any gene: 8. The CDR3 sequence is CASSSGGRVTYEQYF. For the CDR3, the DNA is TGTGCCAGCAGTTCTGGGGGGAGGGTAACCTACGAGCAGTACTTC.

There are a few counts of this clonotype. CDR3 in amino acids: CASSLPDRVGEQYF. The CDR3 nucleotides are TGCGCCAGCAGCTTGCCGGACAGGGTCGGCGAGCAGTACTTC. V usage is TRBV5-1 and J usage is TRBJ2-7; 8 bases are a match to TRBD1. The ends lost 1 base at V and 6 bases at J; junction bases unmatched: 6. The V gene's germline CDR1 is SGHRS and CDR2 YFSETQ. This CDR3 region has 14 residues.

This sequence joins TRBV18 and TRBJ1-1; D is perhaps TRBD1 (6 bases). V was pared by 0 bases and J by 7 bases, with 12 bases between. CDR1 and CDR2 from the germline V gene are KGHSH and LQKENI. This CDR3 is 14 amino acids long. DNA of the CDR3: TGTGCCAGCTCACCACCAGGGGGATGGGGTGAAGCTTTCTTT. Encoded protein: CASSPPGGWGEAFF.

This clonotype was counted a few times. This rearrangement joins TRBV12-3 or TRBV12-4 to TRBJ2-1; a weak D match, TRBD2 (6 bases). The ends were cut back, 2 bases at V and 7 bases at J, with 12 bases in the middle. The CDR3 loop spans 14 amino acids. CDR3: CASSLFSGENEQFF. Here the CDR3 DNA reads TGTGCCAGCAGTTTATTTTCGGGGGAGAATGAGCAGTTCTTC.

The chain carries TRBV20-1 and TRBJ2-1; D perhaps matches TRBD1 (5 bases). Germline V gene data show CDR1 as DFQATT and CDR2 as SNEGSKA (reference sequence). Between the trimmed V and J ends, which lost 1 base and 5 bases, there was a span of 12 bases. The CDR3 length is 14 residues. CDR3 nucleotides: TGCAGTGCTAGAGGGGGCGGCAGTAACAATGAGCAGTTCTTC. Translated: CSARGGGSNNEQFF.

This clonotype showed up just a few times. The chain couples TRBV5-1 to TRBJ2-3, with 7 positions matching TRBD1. The CDR3 length is 15 residues. Looked up from germline, CDR1 is SGHRS and CDR2 is YFSETQ. V shed 0 bases and J 2 bases; nucleotides not matched to a gene: 3. The CDR3: CASSLEGAPTDTQYF. The CDR3 DNA reads as TGCGCCAGCAGCTTGGAGGGGGCCCCCACAGATACGCAGTATTTT.

This clonotype was detected only a few times. The chain employs TRBV11-2 and TRBJ2-1; D could derive from TRBD1 or TRBD2 (5 bases each). Deletions cut 0 bases from V and 6 bases from J, with 9 bases between. In germline, CDR1 is SGHAT, CDR2 FQNNGV. This CDR3 comprises 14 residues. The DNA of the CDR3 is TGTGCCAGCAGCTTAGATATGGGGGTCAATGAGCAGTTCTTC. Translating it yields CASSLDMGVNEQFF.

The chain uses TRBV11-2 and TRBJ1-2; D not certain. Germline V gene data show CDR1 as SGHAT and CDR2 as FQNNGV. The V and J ends lost 0 bases and 7 bases respectively, with 12 bases between them. The CDR3 is made up of 14 amino acids. The CDR3 nucleotides are TGTGCCAGCAGCTTAGATCCGGCTCCAGCTGGCTACACCTTC. Residues: CASSLDPAPAGYTF.

This clonotype has a handful of counts. The chain employs TRBV20-1 and TRBJ1-2, with D possibly matching TRBD1 (5 bases). This CDR3 is 16 amino acids long. Germline CDR1 is DFQATT and CDR2 is SNEGSKA (reference sequence). Trimming removed 3 bases at V and 0 bases at J, with 17 bases between. This CDR3 reads CSASGVARGANYGYTF. CDR3 nucleotide sequence: TGCAGTGCTAGCGGGGTCGCGCGGGGGGCTAACTATGGCTACACCTTC.

This chain joins TRBV3-1 and TRBJ1-4; 9 nucleotides agree with TRBD1. Per the germline V gene, CDR1 is LGHDT and CDR2 is YNNKEL (reference sequence). Trimming cost V 7 bases and J 5 bases; bases outside gene matches: 5. The CDR3 is 14 residues long. CDR3 residues: CASTPGTGNEKLFF. CDR3 bases: TGTGCCAGCACCCCCGGGACAGGGAATGAAAAACTGTTTTTT.

This clonotype was counted at least ten times. The chain couples TRBV20-1 to TRBJ2-7; TRBD2 might be the D (5 bases). The germline V gene has CDR1 DFQATT and CDR2 SNEGSKA (reference sequence). The CDR3 totals 12 residues. The ends were cut back, 7 bases at V and 4 bases at J, with 14 bases in the middle. The CDR3 reads CSGGAVDYEQYF. The CDR3 DNA follows: TGCAGTGGTGGAGCGGTCGATTACGAGCAGTACTTC.

The chain recombines TRBV6-6 with TRBJ2-7; 8 nucleotides line up with TRBD2. Germline V CDR1 and CDR2: MNHNY, SVGAGI (reference sequence). The CDR3 extends over 14 amino acids. Losses at the gene ends were 7 bases for V and 2 bases for J; bases not matched to a gene: 7. The DNA for the CDR3 is TGTGCCAGCAACAATCCGGGACTAGCCTACGAGCAGTACTTC. It translates to CASNNPGLAYEQYF.

In its sample, this clonotype was seen once. The J gene is TRBJ2-2, the V gene TRBV3-1; a weak D match, TRBD2 (5 bases). This CDR3 region has 12 residues. Trimming removed 3 bases at V and 9 bases at J, with 8 bases between. Germline CDR1 LGHDT, CDR2 YNNKEL (reference sequence). CDR3 sequence reads: CASSHDYWELFF. The DNA for the CDR3 is TGTGCCAGCAGCCATGACTACTGGGAGCTGTTTTTT.

The chain joins TRBV9 to TRBJ2-2, with D possibly matching TRBD1 (6 bases). V lost 4 bases and J lost 6, with 10 bases in between. Germline CDR1 and CDR2: SGDLS and YYNGEE. This CDR3 is 13 amino acids long. This CDR3 is CASSPQGAGELFF. In nucleotides, the CDR3 is TGTGCCAGCAGCCCACAGGGTGCCGGGGAGCTGTTTTTT. The full variable domain, its missing parts supplied by reference TRBV9 and TRBJ2-2, is DSGVTQTPKHLITATGQRVTLRCSPRSGDLSVYWYQQSLDQGLQFLIQYYNGEERAKGNILERFSAQQFPDLHSELNLSSLELGDSALYFCASSPQGAGELFFGEGSRLTVL.

The V gene is TRBV28, the J gene TRBJ2-7; D is ambiguous. The CDR3 covers 15 residues. Germline V CDR1 and CDR2: MDHEN, SYDVKM. V was pared by 5 bases and J by 0 bases, with 14 bases between. The CDR3 protein is CASSPLWWSSYEQYF. The CDR3 DNA reads as TGTGCCAGCAGTCCCTTATGGTGGAGCTCCTACGAGCAGTACTTC.

This clonotype was observed a handful of times. The V and J genes are TRBV30 and TRBJ1-1; tentative D call: TRBD1 (6 bases). This CDR3 has 13 residues. Trimming shortened V by 0 bases and J by 1 base, and 6 bases separated the two germline ends. The germline V gene has CDR1 GTSNPN and CDR2 SVGIG (reference sequence). The DNA for the CDR3 is TGTGCCTGGAGTGTGGGACAGAACACTGAAGCTTTCTTT. The encoded protein is CAWSVGQNTEAFF.

The J gene is TRBJ2-7, the V gene TRBV5-6; D is ambiguous. The CDR3 is 12 amino acids. Per the germline V gene, CDR1 is SGHDT and CDR2 is YYEEEE. The V and J ends lost 4 bases and 0 bases respectively, with 5 bases between them. CDR3 residues: CASSRVSYEQYF. CDR3 coding DNA: TGTGCCAGCAGCCGGGTCTCCTACGAGCAGTACTTC.

A few counts support this clonotype. The V and J genes are TRBV12-3 or TRBV12-4 and TRBJ1-2; tentatively, D is TRBD1 (6 bases). This CDR3 region has 11 residues. V was cut by 10 bases and J by 3 bases, with 9 bases left in between. The CDR3, as DNA: TGTGCCACAGGGGAGCACTATGGCTACACCTTC. Protein: CATGEHYGYTF.

This clonotype appeared a few times. The V and J genes are TRBV7-6 and TRBJ2-3; 9 bases match TRBD1. This CDR3 has 16 amino acids. V lost 1 base and J lost 1; bases outside the gene matches: 3. Germline V gene sequence: CDR1 SGHVS, CDR2 FNYEAQ. In DNA, the CDR3 is TGTGCCAGCAGCTTAGGGTGGACAGGGGGCACAGATACGCAGTATTTT. Translation: CASSLGWTGGTDTQYF.